The 2 T cell receptor beta chains reported below all come from one sample, sequenced in a study of blood T cell repertoires in COVID-19. The data were produced by immunoSEQ multiplex PCR, yet TCRdb's version contains in-frame clones alone and is incomplete. The sample records roughly 260,000 clones, 87% being singletons. Sequenced material: PBMCs or T cells enriched from blood (not recorded which). The source is a woman in her twenties or thirties with acute COVID-19.

This sequence joins TRBV10-2 and TRBJ1-5; the D is unclear. CDR1 is WSHSY and CDR2 is SAAADI in the germline V gene. V was trimmed by 10 bases and J by 7 bases, leaving 20 bases between them. There are 14 residues in the CDR3. The CDR3: CATGGAGSGQPQHF. CDR3 bases: TGCGCCACCGGCGGCGCAGGCTCGGGGCAGCCCCAGCATTTT.

The chain couples TRBV7-9 to TRBJ2-5; 7 nucleotides line up with TRBD2. There are 15 residues in the CDR3. Germline CDR1 SEHNR, CDR2 FQNEAQ (reference sequence). V gave up 2 bases and J gave up 2 bases; unmatched junction bases: 5. CDR3 bases: TGTGCCAGCAGCTTACAGCGGGGTTGGCAAGAGACCCAGTACTTC. Amino acid sequence: CASSLQRGWQETQYF.